The TCR beta chain under discussion was sequenced for a study of T cells in narcolepsy. The CDR3 length is 15 residues. Per germline, CDR1 SGHAT and CDR2 FQNNGV. V lost 0 bases to trimming and J lost 2 bases; unmatched junction nucleotides: 3. Note on this clone: What it binds is not known.

Profiled with immunoSEQ multiplex PCR; TCRdb holds only in-frame clones, not every one. The table lists roughly 34,000 clones, roughly 90% of them singletons, with roughly 0.8% in the top ten. Study results and limitations: Blood of same and different patients, but not healthy controls, reportedly held recurring autoreactive clonotypes. HCRT-specific and TRIB2-specific autoreactive clonotypes appeared among same-patient CSF and blood CD4+ clonotypes.

The sequenced material came from CD45RA- memory CD4+ T cells from PBMCs. The receptor's source is a human donor with narcolepsy. This chain links TRBV11-2 with TRBJ2-7; 8 bases fit TRBD2. The CDR3 sequence is CASSLDGGAAYEQYF. As DNA, the CDR3 is TGTGCCAGCAGCTTAGACGGGGGGGCAGCCTACGAGCAGTACTTC.